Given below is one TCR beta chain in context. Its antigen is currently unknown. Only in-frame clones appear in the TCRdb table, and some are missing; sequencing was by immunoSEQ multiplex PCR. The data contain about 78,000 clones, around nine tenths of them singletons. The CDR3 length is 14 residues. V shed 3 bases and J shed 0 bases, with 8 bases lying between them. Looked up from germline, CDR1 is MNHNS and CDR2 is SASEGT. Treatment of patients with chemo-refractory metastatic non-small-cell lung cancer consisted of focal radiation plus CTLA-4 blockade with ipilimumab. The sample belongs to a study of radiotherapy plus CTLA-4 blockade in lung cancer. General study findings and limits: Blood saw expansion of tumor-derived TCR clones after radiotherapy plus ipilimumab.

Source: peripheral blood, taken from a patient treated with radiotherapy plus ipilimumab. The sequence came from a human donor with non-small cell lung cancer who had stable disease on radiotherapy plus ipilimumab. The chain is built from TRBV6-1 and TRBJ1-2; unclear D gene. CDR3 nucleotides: TGTGCCAGCAGTGACGGGATGCCTAACTATGGCTACACCTTC. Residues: CASSDGMPNYGYTF.